This T cell receptor (beta chain) originates from a study of T cell responses to AZD1222 COVID-19 vaccine. Regarding this clone: What it recognizes is unknown.

The V gene's germline CDR1 is MNHEY and CDR2 SVGAGI. CDR3 length: 15 amino acids. V dropped 8 bases and J dropped 1 base, with 17 bases sitting between them. Study findings and constraints: No day 14 peak samples; only post-peak repertoires were characterized.

TCRdb's table, derived via immunoSEQ multiplex PCR, lists solely in-frame clones and lacks some. Of 130,000 to 150,000 clones in the sample, 80% to 90% were seen once. The chain recombines TRBV6-5 with TRBJ1-1; no clear D gene. This clonotype was obtained from an adult in good health. The sample consisted of peripheral blood, taken on day 0 of AZD1222 vaccination. Written as DNA, the CDR3 is TGTGCCAGCCCCCTGATAGGGCGGAAGAACACTGAAGCTTTCTTT. This encodes CASPLIGRKNTEAFF.